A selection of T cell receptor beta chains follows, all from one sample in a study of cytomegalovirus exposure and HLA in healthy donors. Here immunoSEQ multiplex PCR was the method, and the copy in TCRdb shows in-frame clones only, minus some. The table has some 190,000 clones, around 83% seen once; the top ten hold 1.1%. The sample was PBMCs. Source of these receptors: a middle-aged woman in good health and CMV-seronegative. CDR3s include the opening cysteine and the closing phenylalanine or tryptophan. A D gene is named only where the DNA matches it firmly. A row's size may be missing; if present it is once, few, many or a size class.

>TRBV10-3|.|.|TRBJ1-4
CAISESGQGQEKLFF
TGTGCCATCAGTGAGTCGGGGCAGGGGCAGGAAAAACTGTTTTTT
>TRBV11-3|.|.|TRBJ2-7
CASSLYSSYEQYF
TGTGCCAGCAGCTTGTACAGTTCCTACGAGCAGTACTTC
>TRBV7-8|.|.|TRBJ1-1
CASSSNAEAFF
TGTGCCAGCAGCTCTAACGCTGAAGCTTTCTTT
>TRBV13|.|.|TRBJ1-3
CASSLSTVDNTVYF
TGTGCCAGCAGCTTAAGCACAGTAGACAACACCGTATATTTT
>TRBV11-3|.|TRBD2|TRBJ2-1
CASSFPSTSGSYEQFF
TGTGCCAGCAGCTTTCCATCGACTAGCGGGAGCTATGAGCAGTTCTTC
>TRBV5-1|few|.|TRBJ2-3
CASSLRGTGFSGNTDTQYF
TGCGCCAGCAGCTTGCGAGGGACAGGGTTTAGCGGGAACACAGATACGCAGTATTTT
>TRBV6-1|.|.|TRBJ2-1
CASSPGTLNNEQFF
TGTGCCAGCAGCCCCGGGACACTTAACAATGAGCAGTTCTTC
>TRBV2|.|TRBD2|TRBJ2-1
CASSELRTRREQFF
TGTGCCAGCAGTGAACTCCGGACTAGGCGTGAGCAGTTCTTC
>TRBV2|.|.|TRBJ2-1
CASTGYNEQFF
TGTGCCAGCACCGGGTACAATGAGCAGTTCTTC
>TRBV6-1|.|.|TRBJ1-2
CASSATGLDGYTF
TGTGCCAGCAGTGCGACAGGTTTGGATGGCTACACCTTC